Sequencing of this TCR beta chain was carried out in a study of OX40 agonist ivuxolimab in advanced cancers. Only in-frame clones appear in the TCRdb table, and some are missing; sequencing was by immunoSEQ multiplex PCR. This repertoire shows 35,000 to 40,000 clones, about 80% found once; its top ten account for roughly 23%. CDR3 length equals 11 residues. The V end lost 1 base, the J end lost 4 bases, and 2 bases lay between the germline ends. The V gene's germline CDR1 is SGHTA and CDR2 FQGNSA. The chain recombines TRBV7-2 with TRBJ2-7; no definite D call. The TCR originated in an adult with an advanced solid tumor such as melanoma, head and neck, liver or kidney cancer. Here the sequenced sample was CD4+ or CD8+ T cells sorted from blood, taken in a trial of the OX40 agonist ivuxolimab. CDR3 nucleotide sequence: TGTGCCAGCAGCTTAGAGTACGAGCAGTACTTC. This gives the protein CASSLEYEQYF. Drawing the rest from reference TRBV7-2 and TRBJ2-7, the complete variable domain is GAGVSQSPSNKVTEKGKDVELRCDPISGHTALYWYRQSLGQGLEFLIYFQGNSAPDKSGLPSDRFSAERTGGSVSTLTIQRTQQEDSAVYLCASSLEYEQYFGPGTRLTVT.